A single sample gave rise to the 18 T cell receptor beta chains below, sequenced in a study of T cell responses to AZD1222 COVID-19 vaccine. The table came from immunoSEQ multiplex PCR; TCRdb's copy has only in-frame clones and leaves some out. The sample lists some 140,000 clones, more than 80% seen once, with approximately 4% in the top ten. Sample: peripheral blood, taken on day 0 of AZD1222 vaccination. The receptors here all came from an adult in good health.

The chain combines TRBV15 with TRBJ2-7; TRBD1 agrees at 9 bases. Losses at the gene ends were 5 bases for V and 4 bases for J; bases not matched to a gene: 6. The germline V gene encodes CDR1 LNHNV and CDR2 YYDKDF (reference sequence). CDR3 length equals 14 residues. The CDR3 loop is CATSPGTGFYEQYF. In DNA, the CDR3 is TGTGCCACCAGCCCCGGGACAGGGTTTTACGAGCAGTACTTC.

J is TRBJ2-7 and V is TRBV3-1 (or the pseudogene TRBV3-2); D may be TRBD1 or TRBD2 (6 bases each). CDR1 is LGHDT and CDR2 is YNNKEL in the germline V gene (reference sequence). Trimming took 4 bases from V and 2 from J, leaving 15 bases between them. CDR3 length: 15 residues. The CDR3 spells CASSPSEGGTYEQYF. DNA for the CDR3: TGTGCCAGCAGCCCATCGGAGGGGGGAACCTACGAGCAGTACTTC.

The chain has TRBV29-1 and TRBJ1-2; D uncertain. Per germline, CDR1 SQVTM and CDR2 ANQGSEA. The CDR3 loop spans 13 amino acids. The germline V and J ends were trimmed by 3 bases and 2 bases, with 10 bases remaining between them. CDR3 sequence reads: CSVDDLANYGYTF. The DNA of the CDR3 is TGCAGCGTTGATGACCTGGCCAACTATGGCTACACCTTC.

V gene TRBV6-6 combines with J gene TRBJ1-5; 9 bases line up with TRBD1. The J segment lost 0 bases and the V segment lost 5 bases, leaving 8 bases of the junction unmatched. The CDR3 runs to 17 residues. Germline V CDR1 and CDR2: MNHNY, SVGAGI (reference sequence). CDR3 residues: CASSPFGQGNSNQPQHF. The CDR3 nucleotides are TGTGCCAGCAGTCCATTCGGACAGGGGAATAGCAATCAGCCCCAGCATTTT.

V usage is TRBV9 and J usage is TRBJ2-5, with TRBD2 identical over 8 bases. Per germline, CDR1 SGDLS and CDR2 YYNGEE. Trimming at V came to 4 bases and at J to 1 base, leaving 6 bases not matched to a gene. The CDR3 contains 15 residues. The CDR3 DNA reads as TGTGCCAGCAGCCCCGGGCTAGCGGGCCAAGAGACCCAGTACTTC. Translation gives CASSPGLAGQETQYF.

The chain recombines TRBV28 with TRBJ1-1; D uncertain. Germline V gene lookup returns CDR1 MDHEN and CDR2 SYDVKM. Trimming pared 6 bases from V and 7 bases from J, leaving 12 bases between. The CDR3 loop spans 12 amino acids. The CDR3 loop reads CASSSNLFEAFF. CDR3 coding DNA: TGTGCCAGCAGCTCCAATCTTTTTGAAGCTTTCTTT. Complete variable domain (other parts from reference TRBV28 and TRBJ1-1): DVKVTQSSRYLVKRTGEKVFLECVQDMDHENMFWYRQDPGLGLRLIYFSYDVKMKEKGDIPEGYSVSREKKERFSLILESASTNQTSMYLCASSSNLFEAFFGQGTRLTVV.

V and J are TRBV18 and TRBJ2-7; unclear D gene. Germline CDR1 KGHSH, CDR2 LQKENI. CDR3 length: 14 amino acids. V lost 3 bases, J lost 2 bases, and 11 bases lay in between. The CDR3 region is CASSPAESTYEQYF. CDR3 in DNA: TGTGCCAGCTCACCGGCAGAATCCACCTACGAGCAGTACTTC. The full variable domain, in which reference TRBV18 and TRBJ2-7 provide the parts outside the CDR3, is NAGVMQNPRHLVRRRGQEARLRCSPMKGHSHVYWYRQLPEEGLKFMVYLQKENIIDESGMPKERFSAEFPKEGPSILRIQQVVRGDSAAYFCASSPAESTYEQYFGPGTRLTVT.

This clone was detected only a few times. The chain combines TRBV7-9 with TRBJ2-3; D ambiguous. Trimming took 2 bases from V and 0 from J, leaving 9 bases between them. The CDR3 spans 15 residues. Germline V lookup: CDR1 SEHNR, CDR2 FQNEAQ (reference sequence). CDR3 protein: CASSLFPVSTDTQYF. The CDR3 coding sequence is TGTGCCAGCAGCTTATTTCCGGTTAGCACAGATACGCAGTATTTT.

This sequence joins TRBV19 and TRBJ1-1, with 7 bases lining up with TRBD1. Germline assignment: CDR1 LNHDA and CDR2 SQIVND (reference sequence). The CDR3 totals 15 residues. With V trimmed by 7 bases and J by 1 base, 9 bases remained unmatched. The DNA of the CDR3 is TGTGCCAGTACGCGACCGGGACAGTCGAACACTGAAGCTTTCTTT. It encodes CASTRPGQSNTEAFF.

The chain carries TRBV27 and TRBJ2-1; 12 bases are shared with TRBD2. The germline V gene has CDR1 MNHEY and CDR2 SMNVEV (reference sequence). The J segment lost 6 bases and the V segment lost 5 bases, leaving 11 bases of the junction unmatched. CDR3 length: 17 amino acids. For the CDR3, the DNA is TGTGCCAGCAGTATCCCTAGCGGGGGGGCCGATTTCAATGAGCAGTTCTTC. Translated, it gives CASSIPSGGADFNEQFF.

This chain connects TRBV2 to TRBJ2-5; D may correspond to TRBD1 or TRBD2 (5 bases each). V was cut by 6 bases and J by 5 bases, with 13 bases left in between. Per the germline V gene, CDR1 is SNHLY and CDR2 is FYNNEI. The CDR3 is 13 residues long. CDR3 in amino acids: CASREDIGETQYF. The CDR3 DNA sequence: TGTGCCAGCAGGGAGGACATAGGGGAGACCCAGTACTTC.

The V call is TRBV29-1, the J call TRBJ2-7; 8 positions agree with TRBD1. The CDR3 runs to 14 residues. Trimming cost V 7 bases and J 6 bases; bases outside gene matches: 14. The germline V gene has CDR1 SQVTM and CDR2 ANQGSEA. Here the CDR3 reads CSARSGQGTSEQYF. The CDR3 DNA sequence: TGCAGCGCCCGCTCCGGACAGGGAACGTCCGAGCAGTACTTC.

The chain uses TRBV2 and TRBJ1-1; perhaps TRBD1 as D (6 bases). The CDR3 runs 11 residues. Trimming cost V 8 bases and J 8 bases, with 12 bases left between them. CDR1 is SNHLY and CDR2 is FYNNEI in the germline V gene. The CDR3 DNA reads TGTGCCAGCGCAGCCGGGACAGAAGCTTTCTTT. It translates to CASAAGTEAFF. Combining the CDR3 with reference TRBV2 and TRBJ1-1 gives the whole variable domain EPEVTQTPSHQVTQMGQEVILRCVPISNHLYFYWYRQILGQKVEFLVSFYNNEISEKSEIFDDQFSVERPDGSNFTLKIRSTKLEDSAMYFCASAAGTEAFFGQGTRLTVV.

This chain's CDR3 is CASLMGLNSPLHF. CDR3 DNA sequence: TGTGCCAGCTTAATGGGCCTTAATTCACCCCTCCACTTT. The V and J genes are TRBV2 and TRBJ1-6; D not resolved. Germline V gene data show CDR1 as SNHLY and CDR2 as FYNNEI. V shed 8 bases and J shed 6 bases, with 11 bases lying between them. The CDR3 is 13 residues long.

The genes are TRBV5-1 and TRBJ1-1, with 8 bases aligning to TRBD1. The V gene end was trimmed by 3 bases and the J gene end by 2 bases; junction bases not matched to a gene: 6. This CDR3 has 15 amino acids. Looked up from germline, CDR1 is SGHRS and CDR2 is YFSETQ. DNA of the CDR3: TGCGCCAGCAGCTCCCGGGACAGGATAAACACTGAAGCTTTCTTT. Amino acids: CASSSRDRINTEAFF. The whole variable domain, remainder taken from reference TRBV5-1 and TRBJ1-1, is KAGVTQTPRYLIKTRGQQVTLSCSPISGHRSVSWYQQTPGQGLQFLFEYFSETQRNKGNFPGRFSGRQFSNSRSEMNVSTLELGDSALYLCASSSRDRINTEAFFGQGTRLTVV.

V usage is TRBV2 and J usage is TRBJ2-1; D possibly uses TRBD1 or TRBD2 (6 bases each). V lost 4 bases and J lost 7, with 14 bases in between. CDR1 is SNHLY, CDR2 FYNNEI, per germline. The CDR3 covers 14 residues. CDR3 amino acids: CASSGRGVSNEQFF. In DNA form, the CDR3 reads TGTGCCAGCAGTGGGAGGGGGGTTTCGAATGAGCAGTTCTTC. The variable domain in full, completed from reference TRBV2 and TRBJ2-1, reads EPEVTQTPSHQVTQMGQEVILRCVPISNHLYFYWYRQILGQKVEFLVSFYNNEISEKSEIFDDQFSVERPDGSNFTLKIRSTKLEDSAMYFCASSGRGVSNEQFFGPGTRLTVL.

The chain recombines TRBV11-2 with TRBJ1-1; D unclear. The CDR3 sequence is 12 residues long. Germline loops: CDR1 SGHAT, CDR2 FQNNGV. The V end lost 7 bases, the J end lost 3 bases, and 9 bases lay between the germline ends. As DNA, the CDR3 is TGTGCCAGCACCACTTTGTACACTGAAGCTTTCTTT. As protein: CASTTLYTEAFF.

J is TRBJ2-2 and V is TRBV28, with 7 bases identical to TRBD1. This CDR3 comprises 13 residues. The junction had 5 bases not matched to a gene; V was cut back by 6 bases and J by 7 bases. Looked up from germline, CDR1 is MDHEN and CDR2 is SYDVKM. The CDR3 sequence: CASRRQGGGELFF. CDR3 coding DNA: TGTGCCAGCAGGCGACAGGGCGGCGGGGAGCTGTTTTTT. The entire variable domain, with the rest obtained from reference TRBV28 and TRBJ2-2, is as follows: DVKVTQSSRYLVKRTGEKVFLECVQDMDHENMFWYRQDPGLGLRLIYFSYDVKMKEKGDIPEGYSVSREKKERFSLILESASTNQTSMYLCASRRQGGGELFFGEGSRLTVL.